The TCR beta chain described here comes from a study of identical twins. V gave up 0 bases and J gave up 3 bases, with 12 bases separating them. The CDR3 totals 16 residues. The V gene's germline CDR1 is MGHRA and CDR2 YSYEKL. TCRdb re-called the 5' RACE reads with MiXCR, one entry per CDR3 protein. The sample lists approximately 500,000 distinct CDR3 sequences; roughly 15% were seen once. This clonotype came up a few times. The same data also contributed to another study, on yellow fever vaccine responses in identical twins.

The chain has TRBV4-1 and TRBJ2-4, with D uncertain. Sequencing input: CD4+ T cells sorted from blood. The clonotype was recovered from a woman under 30 in good health. CDR3 loop: CASSQEGWGDKNIQYF. CDR3 in DNA: TGCGCCAGCAGCCAAGAGGGGTGGGGTGACAAAAACATTCAGTACTTC.